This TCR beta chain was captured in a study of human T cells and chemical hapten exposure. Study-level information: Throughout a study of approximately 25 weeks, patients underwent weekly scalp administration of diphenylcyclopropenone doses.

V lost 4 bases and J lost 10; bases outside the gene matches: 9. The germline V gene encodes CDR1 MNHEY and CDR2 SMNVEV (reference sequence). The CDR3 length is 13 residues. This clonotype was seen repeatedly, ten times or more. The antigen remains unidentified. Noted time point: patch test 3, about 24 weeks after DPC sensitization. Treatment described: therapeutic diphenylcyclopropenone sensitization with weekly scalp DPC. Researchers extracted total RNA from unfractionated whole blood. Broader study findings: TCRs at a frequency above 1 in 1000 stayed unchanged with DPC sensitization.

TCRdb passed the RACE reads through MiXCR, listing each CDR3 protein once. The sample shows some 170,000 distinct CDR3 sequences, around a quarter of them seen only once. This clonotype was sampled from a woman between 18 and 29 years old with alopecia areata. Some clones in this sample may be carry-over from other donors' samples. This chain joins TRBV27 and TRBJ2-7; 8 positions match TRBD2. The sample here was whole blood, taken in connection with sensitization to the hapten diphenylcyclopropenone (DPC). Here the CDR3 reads CASSSFGSGDQYF. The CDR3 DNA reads TGTGCCAGCAGTTCCTTCGGTAGCGGGGACCAGTACTTC.